This T cell receptor beta chain was identified during a study of blood T cells in healthy people across ages. Primers used in a second PCR of roughly 6 to 11 cycles were a sample-barcoded 5' primer and a J-beta primer mix. Each CDR3 protein is one row after TCRdb ran MiXCR on the 5' RACE reads. The sample records approximately 770,000 distinct CDR3 sequences, 55% to 70% being singletons. The sample taken for sequencing was blood. The sequence derives from a man between 25 and 39 years old in good health.

Here the CDR3 reads CASSTNSMRQFF. The CDR3 bases are TGTGCCAGTAGTACGAACTCAATGAGGCAGTTCTTC. This chain connects TRBV19 to TRBJ2-1; D call uncertain. V lost 4 bases and J lost 12, with 13 bases in between. The germline CDR1 and CDR2 sequences are LNHDA and SQIVND (reference sequence). The CDR3 loop spans 12 amino acids.